The 21 T cell receptor beta chains given below trace back to one sample, sequenced in a study of cytomegalovirus exposure and HLA in healthy donors. The PCR ran on 60 Vbeta and 13 Jbeta primers. Sequencing was performed with immunoSEQ multiplex PCR; in TCRdb, only in-frame clones are kept and a portion is missing. This sample has about 190,000 clones, with about four fifths found just once. The sample comprised PBMCs. These receptors all stem from a woman under 40 in good health and CMV-seropositive.

The chain recombines TRBV19 with TRBJ2-5; 12 bases match TRBD2. The CDR3 covers 13 residues. Germline V CDR1 and CDR2: LNHDA, SQIVND (reference sequence). The V segment lost 8 bases and the J segment 5 bases; nucleotides outside the gene matches: 3. CDR3 in DNA: TGTGCCAGTGCGACTAGCGGGAGCGAGACCCAGTACTTC. Its protein product is CASATSGSETQYF.

The chain combines TRBV6-5 with TRBJ2-7; perhaps TRBD1 as D (6 bases). Germline CDR1 and CDR2: MNHEY and SVGAGI. Trimming took off 5 bases at V and 5 bases at J, with 16 bases between the two ends. The CDR3 sequence is 14 residues long. CDR3 bases: TGTGCCAGCAGTATCGACAGGCCTCCTGACGAGCAGTACTTC. Its translation is CASSIDRPPDEQYF.

The chain has TRBV29-1 and TRBJ1-3, with 7 positions matching TRBD1. This CDR3 is built from 15 residues. The trim removed 1 base at V and 4 bases at J, leaving 7 bases unmatched. The germline CDR1 and CDR2 sequences are SQVTM and ANQGSEA. The CDR3 loop is CSVEGKGAKGNTIYF. DNA for the CDR3: TGCAGCGTTGAAGGGAAGGGGGCTAAGGGAAACACCATATATTTT.

CDR3 coding DNA: TGTGCCAGCAGTGAATTGAGGGACAGTGAAGCTTTCTTT. Its translation: CASSELRDSEAFF. V usage is TRBV25-1 and J usage is TRBJ1-1, with 7 bases aligning to TRBD1. Trimming took 1 base from V and 7 from J; bases not matched to a gene: 3. CDR3 length: 13 residues. Germline CDR1 MGHDK, CDR2 SYGVNS.

V and J are TRBV4-3 and TRBJ2-7, with D perhaps TRBD1 (5 bases). The CDR3 is 14 residues long. Germline assignment: CDR1 LGHNA and CDR2 YSLEER. The V and J ends lost 1 base and 3 bases respectively, with 10 bases between them. The CDR3 region is CASSQGRDSYEQYF. The CDR3 region has the DNA TGCGCCAGCAGCCAAGGACGAGACAGCTACGAGCAGTACTTC.

CDR3 sequence reads: CASSPLSGSYNEQFF. In DNA, the CDR3 is TGTGCCAGCAGCCCCCTTAGCGGATCATACAATGAGCAGTTCTTC. This chain joins TRBV7-3 and TRBJ2-1, with D tentatively TRBD2 (6 bases). Germline CDR1 reads SGHTA; CDR2 reads FQGTGA. The CDR3 spans 15 residues. Trimming shortened V by 5 bases and J by 4 bases, and 15 bases separated the two germline ends.

The table lists this clone with a few counts. The CDR3: CASWDRQNTGELFF. The CDR3 DNA sequence: TGCGCCAGCTGGGACAGGCAGAACACCGGGGAGCTGTTTTTT. The rearrangement joins TRBV5-1 to TRBJ2-2; 8 bases match TRBD1. V lost 7 bases, J lost 1 base, and 3 bases stayed unmatched. The CDR3 runs to 14 residues. From germline, CDR1 is SGHRS and CDR2 YFSETQ. The full variable domain, with the rest looked up from reference TRBV5-1 and TRBJ2-2, is KAGVTQTPRYLIKTRGQQVTLSCSPISGHRSVSWYQQTPGQGLQFLFEYFSETQRNKGNFPGRFSGRQFSNSRSEMNVSTLELGDSALYLCASWDRQNTGELFFGEGSRLTVL.

V and J are TRBV5-1 and TRBJ2-5; 7 bases align to TRBD1. Germline V gene sequence: CDR1 SGHRS, CDR2 YFSETQ. The CDR3 runs to 14 residues. Trimming removed 3 bases from V and 3 bases from J; junction bases left unmatched: 5. The DNA of the CDR3 is TGCGCCAGCAGCTGGGCTGACAGGGAAGAGACCCAGTACTTC. It codes for CASSWADREETQYF.

The CDR3 bases are TGCAGCGTTCCCGGCTTCGACAGGACTAACTATGGCTACACCTTC. Protein: CSVPGFDRTNYGYTF. The V call is TRBV29-1, the J call TRBJ1-2; TRBD1 might be the D (6 bases). There are 15 residues in the CDR3. The germline gives CDR1 SQVTM, CDR2 ANQGSEA. The germline V and J ends were trimmed by 5 bases and 0 bases, with 16 bases remaining between them.

The chain recombines TRBV6-6 with TRBJ2-7; D is undetermined. This CDR3 region has 11 residues. CDR1 is MNHNY and CDR2 is SVGAGI in the germline V gene (reference sequence). V shed 3 bases and J shed 4 bases, with 4 bases lying between them. The CDR3 spells CASSYNYEQYF. The CDR3 coding sequence is TGTGCCAGCAGTTATAATTACGAGCAGTACTTC.

This clone has more than one count but fewer than ten. The genes are TRBV11-3 and TRBJ1-2, with 9 nucleotides matching TRBD1. Germline lookup yields CDR1 SGHNT and CDR2 YENEEA. The CDR3 contains 15 residues. V shed 4 bases, J shed 1 base, and the junction held 4 bases outside the gene matches. CDR3 sequence reads: CASSSRDRVNYGYTF. CDR3 DNA sequence: TGTGCCAGCAGCTCCCGGGACAGGGTTAACTATGGCTACACCTTC.

CDR3 residues: CASTPGQGVYGYTF. The CDR3 DNA reads as TGTGCCAGTACTCCTGGACAAGGAGTTTATGGCTACACCTTC. V usage is TRBV19 and J usage is TRBJ1-2; possibly TRBD1 for D (5 bases). CDR1 and CDR2 (germline): LNHDA, SQIVND (reference sequence). Trimming cost V 7 bases and J 5 bases, with 17 bases left between them. The CDR3 runs to 14 residues.

The chain links TRBV5-1 to TRBJ1-6, with TRBD1 matching over 9 bases. CDR3 size: 15 residues. The germline V gene encodes CDR1 SGHRS and CDR2 YFSETQ. Trimming took 4 bases from V and 7 from J; bases not matched to a gene: 6. The CDR3 nucleotides read TGCGCCAGCAGCAGGGAACAGGGGGCCAATTCACCCCTCCACTTT. Protein sequence: CASSREQGANSPLHF.

The rearrangement links TRBV2 to TRBJ2-5, with 9 bases lining up with TRBD2. The J segment lost 5 bases and the V segment lost 5 bases, leaving 6 bases of the junction unmatched. This CDR3 has 14 residues. Germline-derived CDR1 and CDR2 are SNHLY and FYNNEI. CDR3 amino acids: CASSYAGGIETQYF. For the CDR3, the DNA is TGTGCCAGCAGTTATGCGGGGGGGATCGAGACCCAGTACTTC.

There are a few counts of this clone. The chain is built from TRBV7-2 and TRBJ1-1, with 9 bases fitting TRBD1. The CDR3 is 16 amino acids. With 2 bases clipped from V and 2 bases from J, the junction kept 6 bases outside the gene matches. Germline V gives CDR1 SGHTA, CDR2 FQGNSA. The CDR3 bases are TGTGCCAGCAGCTTAAGGACAGGGGCCCTCAACACTGAAGCTTTCTTT. It is translated as CASSLRTGALNTEAFF.

This clone was seen once. This CDR3 reads CASSLTGYYEQYF. For the CDR3, the DNA is TGTGCCAGCAGCCTGACAGGTTACTACGAGCAGTACTTC. The J gene is TRBJ2-7, the V gene TRBV5-8; possible D gene TRBD1, 6 bases. Germline V CDR1 and CDR2: SGHTS, YDEGEE. Trimming removed 4 bases from V and 3 bases from J, with 11 bases in between. The CDR3 has 13 residues.

Remarks on this clone: Mismatch with germline at one junction end may stem from a read error. The chain combines TRBV27 with TRBJ2-1; 10 positions match TRBD2. Germline CDR1 is MNHEY and CDR2 is SMNVEV (reference sequence). The CDR3 is made up of 18 amino acids. The CDR3 here is CASSPWLAGEGGIGERFF. CDR3 bases: TGTGCCAGCAGTCCCTGGCTAGCGGGAGAGGGGGGGATCGGGGAGCGGTTCTTC.

The chain links TRBV6-4 to TRBJ2-1; 12 nucleotides align to TRBD2. The ends lost 6 bases at V and 3 bases at J; junction bases unmatched: 6. From germline, CDR1 is MRHNA and CDR2 SNTAGT. This CDR3 comprises 16 residues. The CDR3 DNA reads as TGTGCCAGCAGCCCCGCGACTAGCGGGAGCTACAATGAGCAGTTCTTC. Amino acids: CASSPATSGSYNEQFF.

The V call is TRBV6-5, the J call TRBJ2-5, with 10 bases fitting TRBD2. Per the germline V gene, CDR1 is MNHEY and CDR2 is SVGAGI. This CDR3 region has 16 residues. V lost 2 bases to trimming and J lost 6 bases; unmatched junction nucleotides: 9. The CDR3 loop is CASSYGPAGGDKTQYF. The DNA for the CDR3 is TGTGCCAGCAGTTACGGCCCAGCGGGAGGGGACAAGACCCAGTACTTC.

The chain uses TRBV4-2 and TRBJ2-1; D uncertain. V dropped 1 base and J dropped 7 bases, with 11 bases sitting between them. The CDR3 is 14 amino acids. Germline-derived CDR1 and CDR2 are LGHNA and YNFKEQ. The CDR3 DNA is TGTGCCAGCAGCCAAGTCTTCTCGCGAAATGAGCAGTTCTTC. Its protein is CASSQVFSRNEQFF.

In the case of this clone: The junction shows a germline mismatch at one end, possibly a read error. This sequence joins TRBV7-7 and TRBJ2-1; no definite D call. The CDR3 spans 14 residues. Germline V CDR1 and CDR2: SSHAT, FNYEAQ (reference sequence). The chain's CDR3 is CASSFSPDSLEQFF. The CDR3 DNA reads as TGTGCTAGCAGCTTCTCACCCGATAGCCTTGAGCAGTTCTTC.